The next 7 T cell receptor beta chains were all read from a single sample in a study of blood T cell repertoires in COVID-19. This table comes from immunoSEQ multiplex PCR, and its TCRdb copy is limited to in-frame clones, with some not included. The table records more than 45,000 clones, approximately 84% of them present only once. Material: peripheral blood. These receptors were collected from a human donor in a cohort sampled during active COVID-19.

The chain links TRBV7-3 to TRBJ2-7; D possibly corresponds to TRBD2 (5 bases). V shed 2 bases and J shed 5 bases, with 10 bases lying between them. Germline V gene data show CDR1 as SGHTA and CDR2 as FQGTGA. CDR3 length: 13 amino acids. Written as DNA, the CDR3 is TGTGCCAGCAGCTTAGATAGGGAGAACGAGCAGTACTTC. This sequence encodes CASSLDRENEQYF. The whole variable domain, filled in from reference TRBV7-3 and TRBJ2-7, reads GAGVSQTPSNKVTEKGKYVELRCDPISGHTALYWYRQSLGQGPEFLIYFQGTGAADDSGLPNDRFFAVRPEGSVSTLKIQRTERGDSAVYLCASSLDRENEQYFGPGTRLTVT.

The rearrangement uses TRBV2 and TRBJ2-1, with D possibly TRBD1 on 6 matching bases. CDR3 length: 14 residues. The germline CDR1 and CDR2 sequences are SNHLY and FYNNEI. The V end lost 7 bases, the J end lost 3 bases, and 13 bases lay between the germline ends. The CDR3 nucleotides are TGTGCCAGCAAGGGGGACCCCTACTACAATGAGCAGTTCTTC. Translation: CASKGDPYYNEQFF.

This clone was observed once. The rearrangement joins TRBV5-5 to TRBJ2-7; D unresolved. Per germline, CDR1 SGHKS and CDR2 YYEKEE (reference sequence). CDR3 length: 11 residues. The V and J ends lost 2 bases and 5 bases respectively, with 5 bases between them. The CDR3 is CASSFFDEQYF. The CDR3 region has the DNA TGTGCCAGCAGCTTCTTCGACGAGCAGTACTTC.

The chain uses TRBV28 and TRBJ2-3, with 7 positions matching TRBD1. In germline, CDR1 is MDHEN, CDR2 SYDVKM. The CDR3 consists of 16 residues. V dropped 5 bases and J dropped 0; count of bases not matched to a gene: 8. This CDR3 reads CASSRRQGPSTDTQYF. The CDR3 coding sequence is TGTGCCAGCAGTCGGAGACAGGGTCCTAGCACAGATACGCAGTATTTT.

The chain uses TRBV11-2 and TRBJ2-5; maybe TRBD1 (5 bases). The CDR3 totals 13 residues. Germline loops: CDR1 SGHAT, CDR2 FQNNGV. V dropped 3 bases and J dropped 4 bases, with 9 bases sitting between them. CDR3 loop: CASSLLGVETQYF. In DNA form, the CDR3 reads TGTGCCAGCAGCTTGTTAGGGGTAGAGACCCAGTACTTC.

The CDR3 nucleotides are TGTGCCAGCAGTTTGACTCAAGGCGCCCAAGAGACCCAGTACTTC. It codes for CASSLTQGAQETQYF. The V and J genes are TRBV6-2 or TRBV6-3 and TRBJ2-5; no reliable D call. The CDR3 length is 15 residues. The V end was cut by 4 bases, the J end by 1 base, with 13 bases between. CDR1 and CDR2 from the germline V gene are MNHEY and SVGEGT.

The chain carries TRBV11-2 and TRBJ2-3; D may be TRBD2 (7 bases). CDR1 SGHAT and CDR2 FQNNGV come from the germline V gene. V was trimmed by 4 bases and J by 2 bases, leaving 13 bases between them. The CDR3 extends over 15 amino acids. The CDR3 here is CASSWGGPTTDTQYF. The CDR3 DNA reads as TGTGCCAGCAGCTGGGGGGGGCCTACCACAGATACGCAGTATTTT. Using reference TRBV11-2 and TRBJ2-3 for the parts outside the CDR3, the full variable domain is EAGVAQSPRYKIIEKRQSVAFWCNPISGHATLYWYQQILGQGPKLLIQFQNNGVVDDSQLPKDRFSAERLKGVDSTLKIQPAKLEDSAVYLCASSWGGPTTDTQYFGPGTRLTVL.